These T cell receptor beta chains were read from a single sample in a study of blood T cell repertoires in COVID-19. The protocol was immunoSEQ multiplex PCR, while the TCRdb copy is restricted to in-frame clones and leaves out a portion. Here the sample spans more than 45,000 clones, about 90% being singletons. The sample comprised peripheral blood. The receptors originated from a man aged 55 to 70 with acute or convalescent COVID-19. CDR3s include the opening cysteine and the closing phenylalanine or tryptophan. The order of the fields is clone size, J gene, V gene, D gene, CDR3 protein, CDR3 DNA. The D gene is left open where the match is weak. A row's size may be missing; if present it is once, few, many or a size class.

>once|TRBJ2-3|TRBV19|TRBD2
CASSIKREGGTTDTQYF
TGTGCCAGTAGTATCAAGCGGGAGGGGGGGACCACAGATACGCAGTATTTT
>few|TRBJ2-2|TRBV7-3|TRBD1
CASSPVTGGTGELFF
TGTGCCAGCAGCCCCGTTACAGGGGGGACCGGGGAGCTGTTTTTT
>-|TRBJ2-1|TRBV9|TRBD2
CASSPSGTSNEQFF
TGTGCCAGCAGCCCCTCCGGGACTAGCAATGAGCAGTTCTTC
>-|TRBJ2-7|TRBV28|TRBD1
CASSLFPPFRGSSYEQYF
TGTGCCAGCAGTTTATTCCCCCCCTTCAGGGGGAGCTCCTACGAGCAGTACTTC
>few|TRBJ1-2|TRBV2|TRBD1
CASSDHRGKTLWGYTF
TGTGCCAGCAGTGACCACAGGGGAAAAACGTTGTGGGGCTACACCTTC
>-|TRBJ2-3|TRBV28|TRBD2
CASSNSGLAGGPYTTDTQYF
TGTGCCAGCAGCAATTCGGGACTAGCGGGAGGGCCGTATACCACAGATACGCAGTATTTT
>-|TRBJ1-3|TRBV18|TRBD1
CASSPGQGRGNTIYF
TGTGCCAGCTCACCCGGACAGGGGAGAGGAAACACCATATATTTT
>-|TRBJ1-5|TRBV6-5|-
CASIAGGEARQPQHF
TGTGCCAGCATCGCGGGAGGGGAGGCAAGGCAGCCCCAGCATTTT
>-|TRBJ2-7|TRBV9|TRBD2
CASSVDLAGASEQYF
TGTGCCAGCAGCGTAGATCTAGCGGGAGCGTCCGAGCAGTACTTC
>once|TRBJ2-1|TRBV24-1|-
CATSGLRQEAYNEQFF
TGTGCCACCAGTGGATTGAGGCAGGAGGCCTACAATGAGCAGTTCTTC
>-|TRBJ2-2|TRBV6-2/TRBV6-3|TRBD1
CASSTVPPRDRVGTGELFF
TGTGCCAGCAGTACCGTCCCGCCGCGGGACAGGGTGGGAACCGGGGAGCTGTTTTTT
>-|TRBJ2-7|TRBV28|-
CASTPGDPYEQYF
TGTGCCAGCACCCCAGGGGACCCCTACGAGCAGTACTTC
>-|TRBJ2-3|TRBV30|-
CAWSGEYREPSSTDTQYF
TGTGCCTGGAGTGGCGAGTACAGGGAGCCAAGCTCCACAGATACGCAGTATTTT
>-|TRBJ2-1|TRBV24-1|TRBD2
CATSDSGRATYNEQFF
TGTGCCACCAGTGATTCCGGGAGGGCCACGTACAATGAGCAGTTCTTC
>-|TRBJ2-3|TRBV13|TRBD2
CASSLMAYSGSSTDTQYF
TGTGCCAGCAGCTTAATGGCTTATAGCGGGTCTAGCACAGATACGCAGTATTTT
>-|TRBJ1-5|TRBV2|TRBD1
CASRSTGNNQPQHF
TGTGCCAGCAGATCGACAGGGAACAATCAGCCCCAGCATTTT
>-|TRBJ2-2|TRBV7-8|TRBD2
CASSFAAGGGVATGELFF
TGTGCCAGCAGCTTCGCGGCGGGTGGGGGGGTGGCCACCGGGGAGCTGTTTTTT
>-|TRBJ2-1|TRBV2|-
CASSVGRDPTYNEQFF
TGTGCCAGCAGTGTCGGGCGGGATCCTACCTACAATGAGCAGTTCTTC
>-|TRBJ1-4|TRBV7-6|-
CASSSGKGEKLFF
TGTGCCAGCAGCTCCGGGAAGGGTGAAAAACTGTTTTTT
>few|TRBJ1-1|TRBV4-1|-
CASSATGHLNTEAFF
TGCGCCAGCAGCGCTACGGGACATTTGAACACTGAAGCTTTCTTT
>-|TRBJ2-3|TRBV19|-
CASSIRLSTDTQYF
TGTGCCAGTAGTATCCGACTGAGCACAGATACGCAGTATTTT
>-|TRBJ2-1|TRBV9|-
CASSLVSGAPYNEQFF
TGTGCCAGCAGCCTCGTTTCGGGAGCCCCCTACAATGAGCAGTTCTTC
>-|TRBJ2-5|TRBV6-5|TRBD1
CASSYSTGPGEETQYF
TGTGCCAGCAGTTACTCGACAGGGCCAGGGGAAGAGACCCAGTACTTC
>-|TRBJ2-7|TRBV7-2|-
CASSFLRGYEQYF
TGTGCCAGCAGCTTTCTCAGGGGTTACGAGCAGTACTTC
>-|TRBJ1-5|TRBV28|TRBD1
CASSVTGTGRFWQPQHF
TGTGCCAGCAGTGTTACCGGGACAGGGAGATTTTGGCAGCCCCAGCATTTT
>-|TRBJ1-5|TRBV3-1/TRBV3-2|-
CASSLTGTDLAQHF
TGTGCCAGCAGCCTGACAGGTACTGATCTAGCCCAGCATTTT
>-|TRBJ2-2|TRBV24-1|TRBD1
CATSDPTGGGYTGELFF
TGTGCCACCAGTGACCCGACAGGGGGGGGGTACACCGGGGAGCTGTTTTTT
>-|TRBJ2-7|TRBV23-1|-
CASNDGRRDEQYF
TGCGCCAGCAATGACGGGAGACGAGACGAGCAGTACTTC
>-|TRBJ2-7|TRBV18|-
CASSPVPAYEQYF
TGTGCCAGCTCACCAGTGCCGGCCTACGAGCAGTACTTC
>-|TRBJ2-3|TRBV19|-
CASSIGGGTDTQYF
TGTGCCAGTAGCATCGGTGGCGGGACAGATACGCAGTATTTT
>-|TRBJ2-7|TRBV6-5|-
CASSKQTGNSYEQYF
TGTGCCAGCAGTAAACAAACAGGGAACTCCTACGAGCAGTACTTC
>once|TRBJ2-6|TRBV7-9|-
CASSLEGAGANVLTF
TGTGCCAGCAGCTTGGAGGGTGCTGGGGCCAACGTCCTGACTTTC